This T cell receptor (beta chain) was profiled in a study of T cells in Graves' hyperthyroidism and ophthalmopathy. Study overall: Before any treatment, at initial diagnosis, peripheral blood was collected. Findings and caveats of the study: A model built on 13 V-J features separated ophthalmopathy from stable hyperthyroidism.

A note on this clonotype: Its specificity is not known.

Germline lookup yields CDR1 SGDLS and CDR2 YYNGEE. Trimming stripped 4 bases from V and 10 bases from J, with 21 bases between. The CDR3 contains 15 residues. RNA transcripts were the template for amplifying TCR beta CDR3 regions. Using the HTBI primer set, a first-round RT-PCR was run on the TCR CDR3. TCRdb recomputed calls from the multiplex PCR reads with MiXCR, one row per CDR3 protein. The top ten hold around 7% of the sample, which has nearly 600,000 distinct CDR3 sequences, approximately 15% seen once. Sequenced sample: blood. This chain uses TRBV9 with TRBJ2-1; D possibly corresponds to TRBD1 (6 bases). The receptor was isolated from a woman aged 18-35 years with Graves' ophthalmopathy. Here the CDR3 DNA reads TGTGCCAGCAGCCCCGGGACATCCATACGCCAAGAGCAGTTCTTC. It encodes CASSPGTSIRQEQFF.